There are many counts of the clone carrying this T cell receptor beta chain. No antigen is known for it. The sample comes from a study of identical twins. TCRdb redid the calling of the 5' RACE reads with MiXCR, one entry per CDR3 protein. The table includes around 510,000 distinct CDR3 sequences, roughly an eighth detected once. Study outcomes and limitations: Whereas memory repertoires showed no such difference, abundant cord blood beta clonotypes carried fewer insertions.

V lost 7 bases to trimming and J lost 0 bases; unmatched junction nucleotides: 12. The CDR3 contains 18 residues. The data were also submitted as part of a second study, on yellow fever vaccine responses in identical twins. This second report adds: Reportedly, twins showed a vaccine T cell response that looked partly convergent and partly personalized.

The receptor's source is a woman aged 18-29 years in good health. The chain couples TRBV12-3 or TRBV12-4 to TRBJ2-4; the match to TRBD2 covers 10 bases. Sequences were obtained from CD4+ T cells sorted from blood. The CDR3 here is CASTLRGAGGIAKNIQYF. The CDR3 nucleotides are TGTGCCAGCACCCTAAGAGGAGCGGGAGGGATAGCCAAAAACATTCAGTACTTC.